Listed here is a single T cell receptor beta chain. The antigen remains unidentified. The repertoire was sequenced with immunoSEQ multiplex PCR; TCRdb's copy has only in-frame clones and lacks some. Of about 78,000 clones detected, around 90% appear once; the ten largest clones hold about 23%. V was clipped by 2 bases and J by 2 bases, with 9 bases between them. CDR3 length: 14 amino acids. CDR1 SGHRS and CDR2 YFSETQ come from the germline V gene. These data come from a study of T cell responses to AZD1222 COVID-19 vaccine. Background on the study: Second-dose intervals near 4 or 12 weeks were combined. Study-wide results and caveats: In all cases, repertoires were sampled only after the peak T cell response. Regions left unmutated in variants are reportedly the target of nearly half of spike-specific TCRs. Clonal diversity may have been underestimated in mostly white British donors.

J is TRBJ2-3 and V is TRBV5-1; the D is unclear. The clonotype originates from an adult in good health. The input for sequencing was peripheral blood, taken on day 0 of AZD1222 vaccination. CDR3 in amino acids: CASSFDGSTDTQYF. The CDR3 DNA is TGCGCCAGCAGCTTCGACGGATCCACAGATACGCAGTATTTT.